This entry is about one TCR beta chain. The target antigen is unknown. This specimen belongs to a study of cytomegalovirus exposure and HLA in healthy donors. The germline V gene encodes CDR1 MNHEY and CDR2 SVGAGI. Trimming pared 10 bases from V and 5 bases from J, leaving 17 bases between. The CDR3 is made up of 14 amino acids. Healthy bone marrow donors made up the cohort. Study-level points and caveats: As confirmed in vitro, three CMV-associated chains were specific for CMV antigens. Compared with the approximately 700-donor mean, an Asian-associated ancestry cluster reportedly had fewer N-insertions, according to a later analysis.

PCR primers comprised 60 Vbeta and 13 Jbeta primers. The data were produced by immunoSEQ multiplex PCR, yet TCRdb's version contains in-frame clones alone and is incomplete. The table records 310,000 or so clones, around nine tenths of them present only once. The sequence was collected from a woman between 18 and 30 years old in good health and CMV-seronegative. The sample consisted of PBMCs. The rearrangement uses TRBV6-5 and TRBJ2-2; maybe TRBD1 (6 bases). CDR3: CATAAQGWTGELFF. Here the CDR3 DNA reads TGTGCCACCGCCGCCCAGGGGTGGACCGGGGAGCTGTTTTTT.